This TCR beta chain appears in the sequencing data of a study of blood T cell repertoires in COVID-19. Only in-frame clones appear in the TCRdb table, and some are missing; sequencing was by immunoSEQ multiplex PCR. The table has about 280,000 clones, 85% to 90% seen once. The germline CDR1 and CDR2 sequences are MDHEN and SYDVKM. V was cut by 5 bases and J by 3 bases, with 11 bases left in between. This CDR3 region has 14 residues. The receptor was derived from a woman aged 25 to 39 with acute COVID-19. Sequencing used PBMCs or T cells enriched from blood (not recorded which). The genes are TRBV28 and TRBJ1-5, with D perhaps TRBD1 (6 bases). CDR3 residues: CASSPGQPNQPQHF. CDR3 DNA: TGTGCCAGCAGTCCAGGACAGCCCAATCAGCCCCAGCATTTT.